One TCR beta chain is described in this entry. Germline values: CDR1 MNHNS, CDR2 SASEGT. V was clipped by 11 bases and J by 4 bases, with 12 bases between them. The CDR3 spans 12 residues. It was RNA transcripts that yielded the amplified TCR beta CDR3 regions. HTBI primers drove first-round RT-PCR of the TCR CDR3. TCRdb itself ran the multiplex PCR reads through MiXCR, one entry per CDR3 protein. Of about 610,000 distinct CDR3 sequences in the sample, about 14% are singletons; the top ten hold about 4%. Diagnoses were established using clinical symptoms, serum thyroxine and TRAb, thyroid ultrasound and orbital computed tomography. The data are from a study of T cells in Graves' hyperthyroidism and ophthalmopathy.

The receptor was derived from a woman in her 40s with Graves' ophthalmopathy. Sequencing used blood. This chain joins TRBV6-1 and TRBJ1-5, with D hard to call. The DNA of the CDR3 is TGTGCCGCCAGTCGGTTAAATCAGCCCCAGCATTTT. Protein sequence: CAASRLNQPQHF.